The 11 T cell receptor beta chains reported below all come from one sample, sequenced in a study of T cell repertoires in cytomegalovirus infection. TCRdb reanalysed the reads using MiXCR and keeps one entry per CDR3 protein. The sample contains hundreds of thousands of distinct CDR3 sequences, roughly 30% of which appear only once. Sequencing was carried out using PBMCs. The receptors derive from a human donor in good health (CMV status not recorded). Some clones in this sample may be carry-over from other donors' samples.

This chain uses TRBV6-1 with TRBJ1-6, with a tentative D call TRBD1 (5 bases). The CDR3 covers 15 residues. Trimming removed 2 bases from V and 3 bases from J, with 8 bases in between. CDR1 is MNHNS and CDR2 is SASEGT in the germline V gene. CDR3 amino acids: CASSEQTGYNSPLHF. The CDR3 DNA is TGTGCCAGCAGTGAACAAACAGGCTATAATTCACCCCTCCACTTT.

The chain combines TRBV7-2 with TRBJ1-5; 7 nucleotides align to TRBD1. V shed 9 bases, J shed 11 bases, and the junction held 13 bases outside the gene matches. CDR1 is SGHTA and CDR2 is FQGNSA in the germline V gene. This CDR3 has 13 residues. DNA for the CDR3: TGTGCCAGAAGCCCTACAGGGGATACGGCCCAGCATTTT. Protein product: CARSPTGDTAQHF.

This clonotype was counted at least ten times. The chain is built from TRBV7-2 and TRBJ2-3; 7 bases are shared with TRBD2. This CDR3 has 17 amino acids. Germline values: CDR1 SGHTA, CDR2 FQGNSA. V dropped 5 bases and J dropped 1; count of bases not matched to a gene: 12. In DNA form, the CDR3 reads TGTGCCAGCAGCCTCTTATTCGCGGGAGTCGGCACAGATACGCAGTATTTT. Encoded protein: CASSLLFAGVGTDTQYF. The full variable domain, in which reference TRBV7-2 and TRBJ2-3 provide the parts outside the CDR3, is GAGVSQSPSNKVTEKGKDVELRCDPISGHTALYWYRQSLGQGLEFLIYFQGNSAPDKSGLPSDRFSAERTGGSVSTLTIQRTQQEDSAVYLCASSLLFAGVGTDTQYFGPGTRLTVL.

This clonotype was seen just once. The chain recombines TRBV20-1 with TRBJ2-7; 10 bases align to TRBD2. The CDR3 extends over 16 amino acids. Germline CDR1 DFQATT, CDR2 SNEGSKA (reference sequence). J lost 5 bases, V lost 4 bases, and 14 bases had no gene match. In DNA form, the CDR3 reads TGCAGTGCTACCCACATTAGCGGGGGGACTCAGAACGAGCAGTACTTC. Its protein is CSATHISGGTQNEQYF.

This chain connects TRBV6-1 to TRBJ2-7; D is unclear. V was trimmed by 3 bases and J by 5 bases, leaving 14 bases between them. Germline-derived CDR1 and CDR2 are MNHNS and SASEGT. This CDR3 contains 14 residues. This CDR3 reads CASSELDALNEQYF. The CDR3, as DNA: TGTGCCAGCAGTGAGCTAGATGCCTTGAACGAGCAGTACTTC.

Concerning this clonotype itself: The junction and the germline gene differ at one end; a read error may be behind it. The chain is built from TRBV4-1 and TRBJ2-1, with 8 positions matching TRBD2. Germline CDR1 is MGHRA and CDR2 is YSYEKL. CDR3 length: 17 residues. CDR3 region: CASSQDVAGSSYKEQFF. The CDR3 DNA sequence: TGCGCCAGCAGCCAAGATGTAGCGGGAAGCTCCTACAAGGAGCAGTTCTTC.

The CDR3 DNA reads TGTGCCAGCAGTGTATTAGGACAGGGCCTAGGAGAGACCCAGTACTTC. Its translation: CASSVLGQGLGETQYF. V is TRBV2 and J is TRBJ2-5, with TRBD1 matching 8 bases. Per the germline V gene, CDR1 is SNHLY and CDR2 is FYNNEI. This CDR3 has 16 amino acids. V trimming: 4 bases; J trimming: 4 bases; junction bases outside the gene matches: 11.

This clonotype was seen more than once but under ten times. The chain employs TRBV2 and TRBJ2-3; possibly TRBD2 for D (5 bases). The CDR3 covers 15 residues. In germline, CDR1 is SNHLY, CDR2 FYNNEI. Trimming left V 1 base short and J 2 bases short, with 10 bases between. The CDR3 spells CASSEGGLNTDTQYF. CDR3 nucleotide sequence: TGTGCCAGCAGTGAAGGTGGACTCAACACAGATACGCAGTATTTT.

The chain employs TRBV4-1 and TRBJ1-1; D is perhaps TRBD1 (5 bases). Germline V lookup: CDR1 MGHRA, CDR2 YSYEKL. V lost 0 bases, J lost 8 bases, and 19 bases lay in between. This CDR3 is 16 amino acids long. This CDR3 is CASSQDPGTAPGEAFF. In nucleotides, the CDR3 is TGCGCCAGCAGCCAAGATCCGGGGACTGCCCCCGGGGAAGCTTTCTTT.

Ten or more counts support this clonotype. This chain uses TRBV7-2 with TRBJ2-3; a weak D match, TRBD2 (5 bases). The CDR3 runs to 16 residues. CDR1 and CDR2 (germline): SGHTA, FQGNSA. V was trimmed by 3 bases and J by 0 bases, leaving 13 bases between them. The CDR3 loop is CASSFRPGSSTDTQYF. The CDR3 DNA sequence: TGTGCCAGCAGCTTCCGGCCGGGGTCTAGCACAGATACGCAGTATTTT. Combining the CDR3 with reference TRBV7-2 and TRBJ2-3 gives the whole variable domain GAGVSQSPSNKVTEKGKDVELRCDPISGHTALYWYRQSLGQGLEFLIYFQGNSAPDKSGLPSDRFSAERTGGSVSTLTIQRTQQEDSAVYLCASSFRPGSSTDTQYFGPGTRLTVL.

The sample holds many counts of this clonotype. The CDR3 bases are TGTGCCAGCAGCTTGACGGGACAGGGTTATTCCGAGCAGTACTTC. This gives the protein CASSLTGQGYSEQYF. The chain is built from TRBV5-5 and TRBJ2-7; TRBD1 agrees at 9 bases. From germline, CDR1 is SGHKS and CDR2 YYEKEE (reference sequence). There are 15 residues in the CDR3. The V segment lost 1 base and the J segment 6 bases; nucleotides outside the gene matches: 8.